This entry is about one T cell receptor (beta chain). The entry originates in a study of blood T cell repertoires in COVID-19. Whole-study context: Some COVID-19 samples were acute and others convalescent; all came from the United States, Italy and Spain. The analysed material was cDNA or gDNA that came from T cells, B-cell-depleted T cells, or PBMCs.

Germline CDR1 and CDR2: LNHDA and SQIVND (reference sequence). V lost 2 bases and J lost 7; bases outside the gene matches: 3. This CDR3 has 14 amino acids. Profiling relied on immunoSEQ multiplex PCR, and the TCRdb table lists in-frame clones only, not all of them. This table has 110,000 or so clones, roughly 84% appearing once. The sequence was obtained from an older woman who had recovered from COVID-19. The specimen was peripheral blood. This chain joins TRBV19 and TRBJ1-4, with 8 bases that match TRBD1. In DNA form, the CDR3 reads TGTGCCAGTAGTATATTTGGACAGGGTGAAAAACTGTTTTTT. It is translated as CASSIFGQGEKLFF.